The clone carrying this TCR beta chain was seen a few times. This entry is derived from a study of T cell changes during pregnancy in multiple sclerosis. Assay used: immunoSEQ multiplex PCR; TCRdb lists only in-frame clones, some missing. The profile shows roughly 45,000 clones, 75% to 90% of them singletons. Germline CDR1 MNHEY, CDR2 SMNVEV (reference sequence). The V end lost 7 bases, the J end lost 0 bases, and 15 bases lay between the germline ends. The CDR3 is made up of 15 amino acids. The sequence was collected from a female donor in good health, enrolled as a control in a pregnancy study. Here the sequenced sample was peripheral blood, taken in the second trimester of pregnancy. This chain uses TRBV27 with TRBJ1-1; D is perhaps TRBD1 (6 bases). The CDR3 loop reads CASNNRATMNTEAFF. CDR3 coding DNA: TGTGCCAGCAATAACAGGGCGACCATGAACACTGAAGCTTTCTTT.